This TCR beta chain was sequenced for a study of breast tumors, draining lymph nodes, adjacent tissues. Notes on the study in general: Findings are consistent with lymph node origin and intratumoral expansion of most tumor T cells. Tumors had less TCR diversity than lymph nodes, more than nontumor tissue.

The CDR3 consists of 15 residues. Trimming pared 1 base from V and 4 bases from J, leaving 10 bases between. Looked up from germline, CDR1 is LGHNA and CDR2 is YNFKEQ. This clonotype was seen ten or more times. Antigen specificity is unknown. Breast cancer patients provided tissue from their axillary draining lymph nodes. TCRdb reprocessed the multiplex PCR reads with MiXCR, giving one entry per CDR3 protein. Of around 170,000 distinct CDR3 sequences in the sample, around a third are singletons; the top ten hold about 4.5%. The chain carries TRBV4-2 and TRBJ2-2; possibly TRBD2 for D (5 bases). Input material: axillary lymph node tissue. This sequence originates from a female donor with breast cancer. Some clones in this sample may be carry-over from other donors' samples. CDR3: CASSQGRAGTGELFF. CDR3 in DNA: TGTGCCAGCAGCCAAGGGCGGGCGGGCACCGGGGAGCTGTTTTTT.